One sample yielded the 25 T cell receptor beta chains listed below, sequenced in a study of blood T cell repertoires in COVID-19. Clones were sequenced by immunoSEQ multiplex PCR, and TCRdb holds only the in-frame ones, with some missing. Found here are over 300,000 clones, about 89% of them singletons; the top ten hold 8% to 10%. The sequenced material came from PBMCs or T cells enriched from blood (not recorded which). These receptors were obtained from a middle-aged woman who had recovered from COVID-19.

The V gene is TRBV7-8, the J gene TRBJ2-7; D uncertain. Germline V gene data show CDR1 as SGHVS and CDR2 as FQNEAQ. The CDR3 totals 15 residues. V was clipped by 5 bases and J by 1 base, with 15 bases between them. The DNA for the CDR3 is TGTGCCAGCAGCCCCTCCAAGGCGCGGTCCTACGAGCAGTACTTC. It specifies CASSPSKARSYEQYF.

The chain is built from TRBV18 and TRBJ1-1; no firm D call. V lost 3 bases and J lost 3, with 11 bases in between. Germline values: CDR1 KGHSH, CDR2 LQKENI. This CDR3 is built from 14 residues. The CDR3: CASSPEVDYTEAFF. CDR3 sequence (DNA): TGTGCCAGCTCACCCGAGGTCGATTACACTGAAGCTTTCTTT.

J is TRBJ2-7 and V is TRBV6-5; D perhaps matches TRBD1 (6 bases). The V end was cut by 4 bases, the J end by 2 bases, with 12 bases between. In germline, CDR1 is MNHEY, CDR2 SVGAGI. This CDR3 spans 14 amino acids. CDR3: CASSFDRKTYEQYF. CDR3 in DNA: TGTGCCAGCAGTTTCGACAGGAAAACCTACGAGCAGTACTTC.

V usage is TRBV4-3 and J usage is TRBJ1-5; 12 bases match TRBD1. CDR3 length: 19 residues. V lost 4 bases to trimming and J lost 0 bases; unmatched junction nucleotides: 10. The germline V gene encodes CDR1 LGHNA and CDR2 YSLEER. The CDR3 sequence: CASSPAGTGGEYSNQPQHF. DNA of the CDR3: TGCGCCAGCAGCCCGGCCGGGACAGGGGGCGAGTATAGCAATCAGCCCCAGCATTTT.

This rearrangement joins TRBV7-2 to TRBJ2-3; the match to TRBD2 covers 10 bases. Germline CDR1 and CDR2: SGHTA and FQGNSA. This CDR3 region has 15 residues. V lost 4 bases to trimming and J lost 8 bases; unmatched junction nucleotides: 9. For the CDR3, the DNA is TGTGCCAGCAGCTCGGGGAGCGGGGGGGTTGGTACGCAGTATTTT. Translated, it gives CASSSGSGGVGTQYF.

The chain employs TRBV6-6 and TRBJ1-5, with TRBD1 identical over 10 bases. The CDR3 totals 15 residues. The germline V gene has CDR1 MNHNY and CDR2 SVGAGI (reference sequence). Trimming at V came to 11 bases and at J to 4 bases, leaving 11 bases not matched to a gene. DNA of the CDR3: TGTGCCGGCGCGTCGACAGGGGGCATTAATCAGCCCCAGCATTTT. As protein: CAGASTGGINQPQHF.

V gene TRBV11-2 combines with J gene TRBJ2-1; 9 bases are a match to TRBD2. Germline CDR1 and CDR2: SGHAT and FQNNGV. Trimming at V came to 5 bases and at J to 0 bases, leaving 8 bases not matched to a gene. There are 17 residues in the CDR3. The CDR3 bases are TGTGCCAGCAGCGGCAGACAAGCGGGAGGCTCCTACAATGAGCAGTTCTTC. Its translation: CASSGRQAGGSYNEQFF.

This chain links TRBV9 with TRBJ2-1; 9 positions match TRBD2. With V trimmed by 0 bases and J by 8 bases, 6 bases remained unmatched. This CDR3 region has 15 residues. Germline assignment: CDR1 SGDLS and CDR2 YYNGEE. CDR3 coding DNA: TGTGCCAGCAGCGTAGGGGATAGCGGGAGTTATGAGCAGTTCTTC. Its protein product is CASSVGDSGSYEQFF.

This chain uses TRBV6-4 with TRBJ1-1; the D gene is possibly TRBD1 (5 bases). CDR3 length: 15 residues. The germline V gene has CDR1 MRHNA and CDR2 SNTAGT. The germline V and J ends were trimmed by 3 bases and 1 base, with 12 bases remaining between them. This chain's CDR3 is CASSERGRKNTEAFF. The CDR3 coding sequence is TGTGCCAGCAGTGAAAGGGGCAGAAAGAACACTGAAGCTTTCTTT.

The rearrangement links TRBV7-3 to TRBJ1-1; no firm D call. Germline CDR1 SGHTA, CDR2 FQGTGA. V dropped 5 bases and J dropped 1 base, with 8 bases sitting between them. The CDR3 has 13 amino acids. The CDR3 sequence: CASSASGNTEAFF. CDR3 nucleotide sequence: TGTGCCAGCAGCGCCAGTGGGAACACTGAAGCTTTCTTT.

J is TRBJ2-5 and V is TRBV4-1, with 9 bases that match TRBD2. The CDR3 length is 17 residues. J gave up 5 bases and V 0 bases, and 10 bases lay outside the gene matches. The germline gives CDR1 MGHRA, CDR2 YSYEKL. The CDR3 nucleotides read TGCGCCAGCAGCCAAGATCTCCAGCGGGAGGTTCCGGAGACCCAGTACTTC. Its protein is CASSQDLQREVPETQYF.

The CDR3 nucleotides are TGTGCCAGCAGCGCCGACAGGGGGAATCAGCCCCAGCATTTT. It codes for CASSADRGNQPQHF. V is TRBV9 and J is TRBJ1-5; 9 positions match TRBD1. This CDR3 is 14 amino acids long. Germline CDR1 is SGDLS and CDR2 is YYNGEE. V shed 3 bases and J 4 bases; nucleotides not matched to a gene: 2.

The CDR3 spells CATSDLGRAAQYF. CDR3 sequence (DNA): TGTGCCACCAGTGATTTGGGCAGGGCAGCGCAGTACTTC. This rearrangement joins TRBV24-1 to TRBJ2-7; D perhaps matches TRBD1 (5 bases). The V and J ends lost 0 bases and 9 bases respectively, with 11 bases between them. The CDR3 covers 13 residues. Germline V gene data show CDR1 as KGHDR and CDR2 as SFDVKD.

This chain uses TRBV6-2 or TRBV6-3 with TRBJ2-5; no definite D call. V was cut by 2 bases and J by 5 bases, with 12 bases left in between. The CDR3 loop spans 14 amino acids. CDR1 is MNHEY, CDR2 SVGEGT, per germline. As DNA, the CDR3 is TGTGCCAGCAGTTACATCAAGCCCGGGGAGACCCAGTACTTC. Translation: CASSYIKPGETQYF.

The J gene is TRBJ2-2, the V gene TRBV10-3, with 14 nucleotides matching TRBD2. Germline CDR1 reads ENHRY; CDR2 reads SYGVKD. Trimming cost V 8 bases and J 4 bases; bases outside gene matches: 15. This CDR3 has 19 amino acids. The CDR3 is CAISPLGLAGVLSTGELFF. The CDR3 bases are TGTGCCATCTCCCCTTTGGGACTAGCGGGGGTCCTGAGCACCGGGGAGCTGTTTTTT.

The chain joins TRBV7-9 to TRBJ2-2; D possibly corresponds to TRBD2 (6 bases). This CDR3 spans 15 amino acids. Germline V gene sequence: CDR1 SEHNR, CDR2 FQNEAQ (reference sequence). The V end was cut by 6 bases, the J end by 3 bases, with 14 bases between. The CDR3 sequence: CASRAGGEDTGELFF. The DNA for the CDR3 is TGTGCCAGCAGGGCCGGAGGGGAGGACACCGGGGAGCTGTTTTTT.

The V gene is TRBV9, the J gene TRBJ2-2; TRBD2 matches 7 bases. The CDR3 covers 14 residues. Germline values: CDR1 SGDLS, CDR2 YYNGEE. The J segment lost 7 bases and the V segment lost 3 bases, leaving 6 bases of the junction unmatched. The CDR3 protein is CASSASGIGGELFF. In nucleotides, the CDR3 is TGTGCCAGCAGCGCCAGCGGGATCGGCGGGGAGCTGTTTTTT.

V usage is TRBV5-4 and J usage is TRBJ2-1, with a weak D call TRBD2 (5 bases). Trimming removed 2 bases at V and 0 bases at J, with 6 bases between. CDR3 length: 14 residues. Germline V gives CDR1 SGHNT, CDR2 YYREEE (reference sequence). The CDR3 coding sequence is TGTGCCAGCAGCTTCCGGGACTCCTACAATGAGCAGTTCTTC. Amino acids: CASSFRDSYNEQFF.

The rearrangement uses TRBV19 and TRBJ1-1; 9 bases line up with TRBD1. V trimming: 5 bases; J trimming: 8 bases; junction bases outside the gene matches: 12. Germline assignment: CDR1 LNHDA and CDR2 SQIVND (reference sequence). The CDR3 consists of 15 residues. The CDR3 loop reads CASSSPGQGPREAFF. CDR3 coding DNA: TGTGCCAGTAGTTCTCCGGGACAGGGCCCAAGAGAAGCTTTCTTT.

The rearrangement uses TRBV7-2 and TRBJ2-4; 7 bases are shared with TRBD1. Germline CDR1 reads SGHTA; CDR2 reads FQGNSA. Trimming took 4 bases from V and 6 from J; bases not matched to a gene: 12. CDR3 length equals 16 residues. CDR3 in DNA: TGTGCCAGCAGCTCCTCGGGACAGCCCTGGGGAAACATTCAGTACTTC. Translated, it gives CASSSSGQPWGNIQYF.

This clone was found many times. The CDR3 bases are TGTGCCAGCAGTTACGTAAGGGGGCTTAGCTACGAGCAGTACTTC. Translated: CASSYVRGLSYEQYF. V and J are TRBV6-5 and TRBJ2-7; TRBD1 matches at 7 bases. This CDR3 comprises 15 residues. Germline V gene data show CDR1 as MNHEY and CDR2 as SVGAGI. V was clipped by 2 bases and J by 3 bases; unmatched bases: 7.

The chain links TRBV5-4 to TRBJ2-7, with 14 positions matching TRBD2. In germline, CDR1 is SGHNT, CDR2 YYREEE (reference sequence). V was pared by 0 bases and J by 3 bases, with 2 bases of the junction left unmatched. This CDR3 contains 16 residues. This CDR3 reads CASSLGGTSGSYEQYF. CDR3 in DNA: TGTGCCAGCAGCTTGGGTGGGACTAGCGGGAGCTACGAGCAGTACTTC.

The chain recombines TRBV29-1 with TRBJ2-1; no reliable D call. This CDR3 spans 13 amino acids. In germline, CDR1 is SQVTM, CDR2 ANQGSEA. Deletions cut 2 bases from V and 2 bases from J, with 7 bases between. As DNA, the CDR3 is TGCAGCGTTGAACCCCCCACCTACAATGAGCAGTTCTTC. This gives the protein CSVEPPTYNEQFF.

The chain uses TRBV6-2 or TRBV6-3 and TRBJ2-5; D call uncertain. V lost 4 bases and J 3 bases, leaving 9 bases between the germline ends. This CDR3 is 13 amino acids long. Germline V lookup: CDR1 MNHEY, CDR2 SVGEGT. The CDR3 DNA reads as TGTGCCAGCAGTTTTTCGCGGAAAGAGACCCAGTACTTC. Translation: CASSFSRKETQYF.

CDR3 sequence (DNA): TGTGCCAGCAGCTCCCCTCGGGCAGGGGGCGTTGAGACCCAGTACTTC. Encoded protein: CASSSPRAGGVETQYF. V gene TRBV7-6 combines with J gene TRBJ2-5; TRBD1 matches 8 bases. J was trimmed by 5 bases and V by 4 bases; bases with no gene match: 12. Germline V gene data show CDR1 as SGHVS and CDR2 as FNYEAQ. The CDR3 contains 16 residues.